The table lists the clone carrying this T cell receptor beta chain with a count of one. The target antigen is unknown. Clones were read by immunoSEQ multiplex PCR, and TCRdb kept only the in-frame ones, dropping some. The sample lists some 9,100 clones, around nine tenths seen once, with approximately 9.7% in the top ten. This sample was taken from a study of PD-1 blockade in mismatch repair-deficient tumors. Study-wide results and caveats: About 5% of the 142 peptide-expanded blood TCRs were also found in tumor.

Time point described: roughly 10-day in vitro stimulation with candidate neoantigen peptide 3. The V and J ends lost 5 bases and 4 bases respectively, with 9 bases between them. The CDR3 extends over 13 amino acids. The V gene's germline CDR1 is MNHNY and CDR2 SVGAGI (reference sequence). The chain couples TRBV6-6 to TRBJ1-3, with a weak D call TRBD1 (5 bases). The sample in question was cells cultured in vitro, obtained from a patient treated with pembrolizumab. The receptor's source is an adult with mismatch repair-deficient cancer. The CDR3 spells CASSQRQGNTIYF. Written as DNA, the CDR3 is TGTGCCAGCAGTCAACGACAGGGAAACACCATATATTTT.